Described below is a single TCR beta chain sequence and its context. The target of this receptor is not known. Base qualities are not recorded, but no much larger clone differs from it by a single base. This sample is drawn from a study of blood T cell repertoires in COVID-19 (dated by TCRdb to the early 2020s). With regard to the full study: Samples covering the acute and convalescent phases of COVID-19 were provided by collaborators in the United States, Italy and Spain. The prospective study material was composed of cDNA or gDNA derived from T cells, B-cell-depleted T cells, or PBMCs. Subjects who had been exposed to COVID-19, were actively infected with it, or had recovered from it provided the deeply sampled blood TCRbeta repertoires that made up the dataset. A freely available public database, intended as a resource for researchers studying the immune response to SARS-CoV-2, is where the repertoires were released. The samples were drawn from two sources: the first 160 participants of the ongoing ImmuneRACE study, and some 1,300 subjects contributed by 6 global collaborators. Sample metadata almost always included a de-identified subject ID, COVID-19 status, age in years and sex. Where available, HLA class I and class II types were obtained from metadata supplied by the sample provider rather than from assay-based typing.

Points the paper makes about the study in general: The amount of clinical and demographic metadata varied by source and participant and was provided uncurated.

There are 15 amino acids in the CDR3, from cysteine to phenylalanine inclusive. Only the CDR3 region is kept as DNA, spanning 45 bases read in frame from base 1. For CDR1 and CDR2, the germline V gene lists KGHSH and LQKENI. From V the trimming removes 6 bases and from J it removes 3 bases, while the gene matches leave 8 bases of the junction unaccounted for. TCRbeta CDR3 regions were amplified from genomic DNA by means of the immunoSEQ Assay, a bias-controlled multiplex PCR. On the authors' methods: The number of nucleated cells in each sample was estimated by amplification of reference gene primers within the assay. To quantify the absolute abundance of each unique TCRbeta CDR3 rearrangement, sequence reads were collapsed and filtered. For each sample, productive Simpson clonality was calculated as the square root of Simpson's diversity index over productive rearrangements. The table comes from immuneACCESS by way of TCRdb, which keeps in-frame sequences with V and J called. Part of the clones is missing from these tables; in studies checked, under half for an unresolved V gene and the rest for unknown reasons. D and trimming were read from the DNA, whereas the V and J calls and clone size are those reported in that table. The sample has 200,000 to 300,000 clones on record, 80% to 85% of them singletons. The ten largest clones capture around 25% of the sample.

Each collaborating institution followed its own protocols to collect whole blood in K2EDTA tubes. For TCRbeta analysis, collaborators shipped samples as frozen whole blood, isolated PBMCs, or DNA extracted from either of those sample types. Specimen: peripheral blood. The sequence joins TRBV18 to TRBJ2-5; 9 bases in between match TRBD2. The TCR originated in a man between 40 and 49 years old with acute or convalescent COVID-19. CDR3 loop: CASSVLAGFEETQYF. The DNA sequence is given as TGTGCCAGCTCCGTCCTAGCGGGATTCGAAGAGACCCAGTACTTC.